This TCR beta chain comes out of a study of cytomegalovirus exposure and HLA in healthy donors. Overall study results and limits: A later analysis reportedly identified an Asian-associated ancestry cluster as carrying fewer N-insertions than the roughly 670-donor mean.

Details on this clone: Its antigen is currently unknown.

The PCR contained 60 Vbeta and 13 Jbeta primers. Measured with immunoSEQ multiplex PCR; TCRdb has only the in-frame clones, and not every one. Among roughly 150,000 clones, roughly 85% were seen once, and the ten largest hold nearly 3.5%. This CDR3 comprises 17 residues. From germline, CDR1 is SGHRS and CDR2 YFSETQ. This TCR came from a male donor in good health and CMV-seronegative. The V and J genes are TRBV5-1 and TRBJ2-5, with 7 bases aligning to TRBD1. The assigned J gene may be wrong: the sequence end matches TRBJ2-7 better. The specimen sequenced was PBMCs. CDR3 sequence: CASSLGASGTVFYEQYF. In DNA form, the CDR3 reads TGCGCCAGCAGCTTGGGGGCATCCGGGACAGTCTTTTACGAGCAGTACTTC.